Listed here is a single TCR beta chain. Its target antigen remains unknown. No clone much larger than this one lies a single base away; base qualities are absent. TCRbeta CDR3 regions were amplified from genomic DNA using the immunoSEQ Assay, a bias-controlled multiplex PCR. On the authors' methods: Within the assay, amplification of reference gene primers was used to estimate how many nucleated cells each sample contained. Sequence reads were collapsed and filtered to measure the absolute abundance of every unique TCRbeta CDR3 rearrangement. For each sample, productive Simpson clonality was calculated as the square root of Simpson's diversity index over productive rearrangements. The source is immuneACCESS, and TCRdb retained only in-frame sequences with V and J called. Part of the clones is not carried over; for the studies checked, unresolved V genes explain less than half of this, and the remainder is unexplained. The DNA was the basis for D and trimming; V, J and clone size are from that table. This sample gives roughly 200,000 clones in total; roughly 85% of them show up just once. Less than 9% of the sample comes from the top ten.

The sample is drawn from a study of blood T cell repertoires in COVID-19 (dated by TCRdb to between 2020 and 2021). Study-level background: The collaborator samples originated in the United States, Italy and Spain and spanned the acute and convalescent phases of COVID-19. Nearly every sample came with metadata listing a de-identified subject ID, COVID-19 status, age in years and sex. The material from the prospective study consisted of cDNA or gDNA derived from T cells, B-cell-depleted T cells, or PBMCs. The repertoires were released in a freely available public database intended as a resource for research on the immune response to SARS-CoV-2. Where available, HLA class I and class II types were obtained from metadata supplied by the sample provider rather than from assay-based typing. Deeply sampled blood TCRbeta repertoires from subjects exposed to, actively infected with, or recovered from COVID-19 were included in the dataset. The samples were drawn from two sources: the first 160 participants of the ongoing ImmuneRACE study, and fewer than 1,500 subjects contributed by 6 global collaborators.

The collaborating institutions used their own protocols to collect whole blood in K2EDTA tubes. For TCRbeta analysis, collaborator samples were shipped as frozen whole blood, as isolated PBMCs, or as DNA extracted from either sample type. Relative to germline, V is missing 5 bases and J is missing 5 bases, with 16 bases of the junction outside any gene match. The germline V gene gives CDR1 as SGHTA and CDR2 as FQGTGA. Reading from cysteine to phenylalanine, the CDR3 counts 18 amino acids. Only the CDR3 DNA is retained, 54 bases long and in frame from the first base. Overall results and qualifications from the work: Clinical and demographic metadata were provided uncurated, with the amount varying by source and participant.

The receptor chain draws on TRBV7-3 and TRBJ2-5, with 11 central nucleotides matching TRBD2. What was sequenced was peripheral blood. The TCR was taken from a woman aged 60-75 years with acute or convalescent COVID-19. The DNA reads TGTGCCAGCAGCATATCCGGGACTAGCGGATCAAGGGGGGAGACCCAGTACTTC. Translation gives CASSISGTSGSRGETQYF.